This is a list of T cell receptor beta chains from one sample in a study of blood T cell repertoires in COVID-19. The protocol was immunoSEQ multiplex PCR, while the TCRdb copy is restricted to in-frame clones and leaves out a portion. In the table there are 150,000 to 200,000 clones, more than 75% of which are singletons. Sequenced input: peripheral blood. Source of these receptors: a woman aged 55 to 70 with COVID-19, enrolled during active disease. Each CDR3 is given with its conserved first and last residue. A D gene is named only where the DNA matches it firmly. Size is omitted from some rows. Given values are once, few, many or a class for expanded clones.

j_call clone_size d_call v_call cdr3_length cdr3_nt cdr3_aa
TRBJ1-1 - TRBD1 TRBV6-5 15 TGTGCCAGCAGTTCCAAGGGGGCGGCGAACACTGAAGCTTTCTTT CASSSKGAANTEAFF
TRBJ2-3 once - TRBV9 13 TGTGCCAGCAGCGTAGAGGGGACAGATACGCAGTATTTT CASSVEGTDTQYF
TRBJ2-7 - TRBD1 TRBV27 14 TGTGCCAGCAGCCTTTCGACAGGGGGCTACGAGCAGTACTTC CASSLSTGGYEQYF
TRBJ2-7 once TRBD1 TRBV27 15 TGTGCCAGCACCTCAGCGGGACAGGGGGTCTACGAGCAGTACTTC CASTSAGQGVYEQYF
TRBJ1-1 - - TRBV3-1/TRBV3-2 16 TGTGCCAGCAGCCCCCGGACAGAACCCATGAACACTGAAGCTTTCTTT CASSPRTEPMNTEAFF
TRBJ2-1 - TRBD1 TRBV11-1 16 TGTGCCAGCAGCCCAAAACCGGACAGGGGATCGAATGAGCAGTTCTTC CASSPKPDRGSNEQFF
TRBJ2-7 - - TRBV7-9 14 TGTGCCAGCAGCTCAAGACACCAAGGATGGGAGCAGTACTTC CASSSRHQGWEQYF
TRBJ2-1 few TRBD2 TRBV5-1 16 TGCGCCAGCAGCTGGGCGACTAGCGGGGTCTCTCATGAGCAGTTCTTC CASSWATSGVSHEQFF
TRBJ1-4 - - TRBV18 15 TGTGCCAGCTCACCACCAGGGACTGCTAATGAAAAACTGTTTTTT CASSPPGTANEKLFF
TRBJ2-5 once - TRBV27 13 TGTGCCAGCAGTTTAGGGGCCACGGAGACCCAGTACTTC CASSLGATETQYF
TRBJ2-1 - - TRBV24-1 11 TGTGCCACCAGCCGGGTCGATGAGCAGTTCTTC CATSRVDEQFF
TRBJ2-5 - TRBD2 TRBV4-2 16 TGTGCCAGCAGCCAAGAGGGAGGGGAGGTACAAGAGACCCAGTACTTC CASSQEGGEVQETQYF
TRBJ2-7 - TRBD2 TRBV28 16 TGTGCCAGCAGTTTGAGGACTAGCGGGAGTATATACGAGCAGTACTTC CASSLRTSGSIYEQYF
TRBJ1-2 - TRBD1 TRBV28 14 TGTGCCAGCAGGGCACAGGGGGCCCGGCCTGGCTACACCTTC CASRAQGARPGYTF
TRBJ2-7 - - TRBV20-1 14 TGCAGTGCTAGTTGGAATAGAGGGTCCTACGAGCAGTACTTC CSASWNRGSYEQYF
TRBJ1-2 - TRBD1 TRBV6-5 14 TGTGCCAGCAGTAGGACAGGGAAGGACTATGGCTACACCTTC CASSRTGKDYGYTF
TRBJ2-7 - TRBD2 TRBV4-2 14 TGTGCCAGCAGCCAAGAGTTGCTAGCGGAAGAGCAGTACTTC CASSQELLAEEQYF
TRBJ1-6 - TRBD1 TRBV5-1 15 TGCGCCAGCAGCTTGGCGGGACAGGTCAATTCACCCCTCCACTTT CASSLAGQVNSPLHF
TRBJ1-6 - - TRBV28 14 TGTGCCAGCAGAGCGGCCGGGTCTTTTTCACCCCTCCACTTT CASRAAGSFSPLHF
TRBJ2-3 few - TRBV14 15 TGTGCCAGCAGCCAACTACAGGGAAGCACAGATACGCAGTATTTT CASSQLQGSTDTQYF
TRBJ2-1 - TRBD2 TRBV4-3 18 TGCGCCAGCAGCCAAGATATCTCGGTGGGACTAGCGACAAATGAGCAGTTCTTC CASSQDISVGLATNEQFF
TRBJ2-2 - TRBD1 TRBV10-3 16 TGTGCCATCAGTGAGTCCGGGACAGGGAACACCGGGGAGCTGTTTTTT CAISESGTGNTGELFF
TRBJ1-2 - TRBD1 TRBV29-1 11 TGCAGCGTTGACAGGGGGGAACGCTACACCTTC CSVDRGERYTF
TRBJ2-5 - TRBD2 TRBV25-1 16 TGTGCCAGCAGTGATACGGGACTAGCGGTCCAAGAGACCCAGTACTTC CASSDTGLAVQETQYF
TRBJ2-7 - TRBD2 TRBV4-2 16 TGTGCCAGCAGCCAAGACTTGGGCGGTAGCGGGAGTCAGCAGTACTTC CASSQDLGGSGSQQYF
TRBJ1-5 - - TRBV15 16 TGTGCCACCAGCCAAGACCGACTGGATAGCAATCAGCCCCAGCATTTT CATSQDRLDSNQPQHF
TRBJ2-7 - - TRBV27 14 TGTGCCAGCAGTCCCACAGGGTGGTCCTACGAGCAGTACTTC CASSPTGWSYEQYF
TRBJ2-2 - - TRBV24-1 14 TGTGCCACCAGTGACTATGAAAGACTCGGGGAGCTGTTTTTT CATSDYERLGELFF